One TCR beta chain is described in this entry. What it binds is not known. Library preparation (for TCRbeta) was performed with unique molecular identifiers. TCRdb re-called the PCR reads with MiXCR, one entry per CDR3 protein. The table includes fewer than 1 million distinct CDR3 sequences, less than 20% detected once. The entry originates in a study of T-cell reconstitution after alpha-beta-depleted transplantation in children. Findings of the study overall: By one year post-transplant, T-cell counts and diversity largely arose from T cells that were newly produced.

Looked up from germline, CDR1 is WSHSY and CDR2 is SAAADI. The CDR3 length is 13 residues. V usage is TRBV10-2 and J usage is TRBJ2-1, with D perhaps given as TRBD1 or TRBD2 (6 bases each). The sequence derives from a male patient younger than 18 who had a stem cell transplant for acute lymphoblastic leukemia, so the T cells may come from the graft donor. Sequencing used PBMCs, mostly from graft donor cells, obtained 360 days after TCRalphabeta/CD19-depleted stem cell transplant. CDR3 sequence (DNA): TGCGCTACGGAGGGGGGAGTGGGAAATGAGCAGTTCTTC. This translates into CATEGGVGNEQFF.